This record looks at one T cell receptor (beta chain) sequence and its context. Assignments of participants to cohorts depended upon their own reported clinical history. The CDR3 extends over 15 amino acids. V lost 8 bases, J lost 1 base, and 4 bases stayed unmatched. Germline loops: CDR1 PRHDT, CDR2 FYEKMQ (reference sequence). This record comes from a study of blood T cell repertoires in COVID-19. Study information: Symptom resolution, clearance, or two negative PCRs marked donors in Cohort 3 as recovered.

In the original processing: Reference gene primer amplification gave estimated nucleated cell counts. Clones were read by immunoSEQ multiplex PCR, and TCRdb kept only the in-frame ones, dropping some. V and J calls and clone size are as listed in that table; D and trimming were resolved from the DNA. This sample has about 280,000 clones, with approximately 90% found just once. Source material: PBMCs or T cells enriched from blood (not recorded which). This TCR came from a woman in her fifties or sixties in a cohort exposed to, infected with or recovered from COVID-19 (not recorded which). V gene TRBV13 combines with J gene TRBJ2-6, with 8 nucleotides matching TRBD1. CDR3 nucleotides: TGTGCCAGCGTACGGACAGGGTCTGGGGCCAACGTCCTGACTTTC. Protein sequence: CASVRTGSGANVLTF. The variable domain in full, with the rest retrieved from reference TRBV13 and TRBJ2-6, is AAGVIQSPRHLIKEKRETATLKCYPIPRHDTVYWYQQGPGQDPQFLISFYEKMQSDKGSIPDRFSAQQFSDYHSELNMSSLELGDSALYFCASVRTGSGANVLTFGAGSRLTVL.